This T cell receptor (beta chain) originates from a study of blood T cell repertoires in COVID-19. J was trimmed by 4 bases and V by 6 bases; bases with no gene match: 5. The CDR3 covers 13 residues. In the study's own analysis: The assay estimated nucleated cells by amplifying reference gene primers. Data came from immunoSEQ multiplex PCR; TCRdb stores just in-frame clones and leaves some out. Clone size and V and J calls were adopted from that table, with D and trimming inferred from the DNA. The table lists fewer than 250,000 clones, 84% of them singletons. Sequenced input: peripheral blood. The clonotype comes from a man aged 50 to 59 with acute or convalescent COVID-19. The chain recombines TRBV12-3 or TRBV12-4 with TRBJ1-2, with TRBD1 identical over 7 bases. Written as DNA, the CDR3 is TGTGCCAGCAGCATGACAGGGTTCTATGGCTACACCTTC. As protein: CASSMTGFYGYTF.